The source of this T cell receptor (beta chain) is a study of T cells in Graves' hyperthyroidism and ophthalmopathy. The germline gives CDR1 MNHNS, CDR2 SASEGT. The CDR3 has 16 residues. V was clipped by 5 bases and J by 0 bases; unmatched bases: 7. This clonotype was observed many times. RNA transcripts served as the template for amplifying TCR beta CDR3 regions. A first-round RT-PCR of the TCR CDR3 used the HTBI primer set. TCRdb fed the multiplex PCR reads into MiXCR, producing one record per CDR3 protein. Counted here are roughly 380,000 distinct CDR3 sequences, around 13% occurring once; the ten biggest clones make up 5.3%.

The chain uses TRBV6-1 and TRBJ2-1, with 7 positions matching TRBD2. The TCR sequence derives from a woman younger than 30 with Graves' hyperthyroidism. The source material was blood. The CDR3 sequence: CASSQGTGGSYNEQFF. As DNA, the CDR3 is TGTGCCAGCAGTCAAGGGACGGGGGGCTCCTACAATGAGCAGTTCTTC.